The 27 T cell receptor beta chains below were found in one sample sequenced in a study of blood T cell repertoires in COVID-19. Method: immunoSEQ multiplex PCR; TCRdb's copy keeps in-frame clones and lacks some. The sample yields roughly 220,000 clones, roughly 86% seen once. The sequencing sample was made of peripheral blood. These receptors came from a woman aged 45-59 years with COVID-19, enrolled during active disease.

This chain uses TRBV10-1 with TRBJ1-1, with unresolved D. From germline, CDR1 is WNHNN and CDR2 SYGVQD (reference sequence). This CDR3 region has 12 residues. V dropped 2 bases and J dropped 7 bases, with 8 bases sitting between them. The CDR3 region is CASSEPGDEAFF. In DNA, the CDR3 is TGCGCCAGCAGTGAGCCAGGCGATGAAGCTTTCTTT.

The V and J genes are TRBV5-1 and TRBJ2-1; 8 nucleotides match TRBD2. The CDR3 length is 15 residues. Germline trimming cut 1 base from V and 8 bases from J; bases unmatched to any gene: 8. The germline V gene encodes CDR1 SGHRS and CDR2 YFSETQ. The DNA of the CDR3 is TGCGCCAGCAGCTTGCGGCTAGCGGGCTTGGATGAGCAGTTCTTC. This encodes CASSLRLAGLDEQFF.

The rearrangement joins TRBV2 to TRBJ1-1; D unresolved. The germline V gene encodes CDR1 SNHLY and CDR2 FYNNEI. The CDR3 loop spans 13 amino acids. V lost 6 bases and J lost 1, with 9 bases in between. CDR3: CASRSEGNTEAFF. The CDR3 nucleotides are TGTGCCAGCAGATCGGAGGGGAACACTGAAGCTTTCTTT.

V usage is TRBV6-2 or TRBV6-3 and J usage is TRBJ1-6; D not certain. The V and J ends lost 4 bases and 0 bases respectively, with 7 bases between them. Germline V gene lookup returns CDR1 MNHEY and CDR2 SVGEGT. This CDR3 comprises 15 residues. CDR3 protein: CASSSPLSYNSPLHF. The CDR3 DNA reads TGTGCCAGCAGTTCCCCCCTCTCCTATAATTCACCCCTCCACTTT.

The rearrangement uses TRBV19 and TRBJ2-1; 9 bases are shared with TRBD2. This CDR3 comprises 13 residues. Germline CDR1 reads LNHDA; CDR2 reads SQIVND (reference sequence). The V segment lost 6 bases and the J segment 9 bases; nucleotides outside the gene matches: 6. This CDR3 is CASSLRGGGEQFF. CDR3 in DNA: TGTGCCAGTAGCCTGCGGGGGGGCGGTGAGCAGTTCTTC.

The chain joins TRBV7-2 to TRBJ2-3; 8 nucleotides match TRBD2. Unmatched junction bases numbered 5, after V lost 5 bases and J lost 1 base. CDR3 length equals 15 residues. CDR1 and CDR2 from the germline V gene are SGHTA and FQGNSA. In DNA form, the CDR3 reads TGTGCCAGCAGCAAGGTGACTAGCGGCACAGATACGCAGTATTTT. Amino acid sequence: CASSKVTSGTDTQYF. Using reference TRBV7-2 and TRBJ2-3 for the parts outside the CDR3, the full variable domain is GAGVSQSPSNKVTEKGKDVELRCDPISGHTALYWYRQSLGQGLEFLIYFQGNSAPDKSGLPSDRFSAERTGGSVSTLTIQRTQQEDSAVYLCASSKVTSGTDTQYFGPGTRLTVL.

J is TRBJ1-2 and V is TRBV7-2; a possible D gene is TRBD1 (5 bases). CDR3 length: 13 residues. The germline gives CDR1 SGHTA, CDR2 FQGNSA. Trimming removed 2 bases from V and 7 bases from J, with 11 bases in between. The CDR3 DNA is TGTGCCAGCAGCTTAACCAGGGAGGGTGGCTACACCTTC. Protein product: CASSLTREGGYTF.

The chain carries TRBV11-2 and TRBJ1-4; D possibly corresponds to TRBD1 (6 bases). Trimming cost V 1 base and J 5 bases, with 8 bases left between them. The CDR3 length is 14 residues. The germline V gene has CDR1 SGHAT and CDR2 FQNNGV. The CDR3 DNA reads as TGTGCCAGCAGCTTAGGAACAGGGAATGAAAAACTGTTTTTT. This encodes CASSLGTGNEKLFF.

This chain links TRBV10-3 with TRBJ2-7; 12 bases are shared with TRBD1. The CDR3 runs 13 residues. Unmatched junction bases numbered 8, after V lost 10 bases and J lost 7 bases. From germline, CDR1 is ENHRY and CDR2 SYGVKD. In DNA form, the CDR3 reads TGTGCCACCGGGACAGGGGGCCTTTCTGAGCAGTACGTC. It translates to CATGTGGLSEQYV.

V gene TRBV16 combines with J gene TRBJ2-1; 9 nucleotides line up with TRBD1. Germline-derived CDR1 and CDR2 are KGHSY and FQNENV. V was pared by 4 bases and J by 7 bases, with 8 bases of the junction left unmatched. The CDR3 sequence is 15 residues long. The CDR3, as DNA: TGTGCCAGCAGCCGCCGGACAGGGGTCGGGAATGAGCAGTTCTTC. Encoded protein: CASSRRTGVGNEQFF.

V gene TRBV6-2 or TRBV6-3 combines with J gene TRBJ2-7; 7 bases map to TRBD1. Germline CDR1 MNHEY, CDR2 SVGEGT. CDR3 length: 16 amino acids. V shed 5 bases and J 3 bases; nucleotides not matched to a gene: 13. The CDR3 nucleotides are TGTGCCAGCAGTGGGAACAGGGGACGGGGATACTACGAGCAGTACTTC. Residues: CASSGNRGRGYYEQYF.

This clone has a handful of counts. The chain couples TRBV2 to TRBJ1-3, with D hard to call. The CDR3 is made up of 13 amino acids. V lost 3 bases and J 4 bases, leaving 7 bases between the germline ends. Per the germline V gene, CDR1 is SNHLY and CDR2 is FYNNEI. CDR3 nucleotide sequence: TGTGCCAGCAGTGACTTAATCGGAAACACCATATATTTT. Translating gives CASSDLIGNTIYF.

The chain carries TRBV9 and TRBJ1-4; TRBD1 agrees at 7 bases. The V and J ends lost 4 bases and 4 bases, in that order; junction bases with no gene match: 4. Germline CDR1 is SGDLS and CDR2 is YYNGEE. This CDR3 region has 14 residues. CDR3 loop: CASSRDSFNEKLFF. The CDR3 DNA reads TGTGCCAGCAGCCGGGACAGCTTTAATGAAAAACTGTTTTTT. Full variable domain (outside the CDR3, taken from reference TRBV9 and TRBJ1-4): DSGVTQTPKHLITATGQRVTLRCSPRSGDLSVYWYQQSLDQGLQFLIQYYNGEERAKGNILERFSAQQFPDLHSELNLSSLELGDSALYFCASSRDSFNEKLFFGSGTQLSVL.

This chain links TRBV11-3 with TRBJ2-6, with 9 bases fitting TRBD2. After removal of 1 base from V and 0 bases from J, the junction contained 4 bases not matched to a gene. The CDR3 loop spans 18 amino acids. Germline CDR1 reads SGHNT; CDR2 reads YENEEA. The CDR3 sequence: CASSLVLAGPSGANVLTF. In DNA form, the CDR3 reads TGTGCCAGCAGCTTAGTGCTAGCGGGACCCTCTGGGGCCAACGTCCTGACTTTC.

The chain couples TRBV19 to TRBJ1-2; D is undetermined. V shed 7 bases and J shed 1 base, with 10 bases lying between them. CDR1 is LNHDA and CDR2 is SQIVND in the germline V gene (reference sequence). CDR3 length: 13 residues. CDR3 sequence reads: CASTGDFNYGYTF. The CDR3 DNA reads as TGTGCCAGTACCGGGGATTTTAACTATGGCTACACCTTC. Complete variable domain (other parts from reference TRBV19 and TRBJ1-2): DGGITQSPKYLFRKEGQNVTLSCEQNLNHDAMYWYRQDPGQGLRLIYYSQIVNDFQKGDIAEGYSVSREKKESFPLTVTSAQKNPTAFYLCASTGDFNYGYTFGSGTRLTVV.

The chain employs TRBV6-5 and TRBJ1-6, with 9 bases identical to TRBD1. Trimming cost V 7 bases and J 7 bases; bases outside gene matches: 8. The CDR3 extends over 15 amino acids. Germline CDR1 MNHEY, CDR2 SVGAGI. The CDR3 loop reads CASTLRGQGNSPLHF. The CDR3 nucleotides are TGTGCCAGCACCCTTCGGGGACAGGGAAATTCACCCCTCCACTTT.

The rearrangement links TRBV24-1 to TRBJ2-1; D might be TRBD1 (6 bases). This CDR3 spans 13 amino acids. V was trimmed by 4 bases and J by 8 bases, leaving 11 bases between them. Germline V lookup: CDR1 KGHDR, CDR2 SFDVKD. CDR3 DNA sequence: TGTGCCACCAGTGACAGGGGTTTAGATGAGCAGTTCTTC. Translation: CATSDRGLDEQFF.

In DNA, the CDR3 is TGTGCCTGGAGTGTGGAGACAGGAAGGGGGACCCAGTACTTC. Its translation: CAWSVETGRGTQYF. The V gene is TRBV30, the J gene TRBJ2-5; D may be TRBD1 (6 bases). The CDR3 runs to 14 residues. In germline, CDR1 is GTSNPN, CDR2 SVGIG (reference sequence). The germline V and J ends were trimmed by 0 bases and 7 bases, with 15 bases remaining between them.

The chain employs TRBV18 and TRBJ2-1, with a weak D call TRBD2 (6 bases). V gave up 3 bases and J gave up 8 bases, with 20 bases separating them. The CDR3 loop spans 16 amino acids. CDR1 and CDR2 (germline): KGHSH, LQKENI. CDR3 sequence: CASSPGTGSNGDEQFF. For the CDR3, the DNA is TGTGCCAGCTCACCGGGGACCGGGAGTAATGGGGATGAGCAGTTCTTC.

This clone was observed once. The genes are TRBV6-5 and TRBJ2-2; TRBD2 matches at 8 bases. The CDR3 length is 14 residues. V lost 6 bases, J lost 2 bases, and 2 bases stayed unmatched. CDR1 MNHEY and CDR2 SVGAGI come from the germline V gene. This CDR3 reads CASRLAENTGELFF. CDR3 in DNA: TGTGCCAGCAGACTAGCGGAAAACACCGGGGAGCTGTTTTTT.

V and J are TRBV7-9 and TRBJ1-1; 7 bases map to TRBD1. Germline-derived CDR1 and CDR2 are SEHNR and FQNEAQ (reference sequence). The junction had 9 bases not matched to a gene; V was cut back by 5 bases and J by 0 bases. This CDR3 has 16 residues. CDR3 residues: CASSARDSLLNTEAFF. The CDR3 bases are TGTGCCAGCAGCGCCCGGGACAGTTTGTTGAACACTGAAGCTTTCTTT.

V is TRBV24-1 and J is TRBJ1-2; D unresolved. Trimming took off 5 bases at V and 0 bases at J, with 9 bases between the two ends. Germline V lookup: CDR1 KGHDR, CDR2 SFDVKD. The CDR3 sequence is 14 residues long. The CDR3 here is CATSARGPNYGYTF. DNA of the CDR3: TGTGCCACCAGTGCGCGCGGTCCTAACTATGGCTACACCTTC.

This clone was observed once. V gene TRBV7-9 combines with J gene TRBJ1-5; TRBD1 matches 10 bases. Germline values: CDR1 SEHNR, CDR2 FQNEAQ (reference sequence). The CDR3 contains 16 residues. With 8 bases clipped from V and 4 bases from J, the junction kept 11 bases outside the gene matches. CDR3 region: CASPGGTGDRNQPQHF. CDR3 DNA sequence: TGTGCCAGCCCAGGCGGGACAGGGGATAGGAATCAGCCCCAGCATTTT.

The V call is TRBV5-4, the J call TRBJ2-6, with TRBD1 identical over 7 bases. This CDR3 has 18 residues. Germline CDR1 and CDR2: SGHNT and YYREEE (reference sequence). After removal of 5 bases from V and 2 bases from J, the junction contained 13 bases not matched to a gene. CDR3 region: CASRKWGDRETGANVLTF. CDR3 nucleotide sequence: TGTGCCAGCAGGAAGTGGGGTGACAGGGAGACTGGGGCCAACGTCCTGACTTTC.

The gene calls are TRBV18 and TRBJ1-1; D is perhaps TRBD1 (6 bases). This CDR3 contains 14 residues. Germline assignment: CDR1 KGHSH and CDR2 LQKENI. The ends were cut back, 2 bases at V and 1 base at J, with 8 bases in the middle. The CDR3 nucleotides read TGTGCCAGCTCACCAGGGGGCGGGAACACTGAAGCTTTCTTT. It codes for CASSPGGGNTEAFF.

This chain links TRBV7-2 with TRBJ1-4; D is perhaps TRBD1 (5 bases). V was shortened by 5 bases and J by 8 bases, with 18 bases between the two germline ends. Germline V gene lookup returns CDR1 SGHTA and CDR2 FQGNSA. There are 15 residues in the CDR3. The CDR3 loop reads CASSPPGGVGEKLFF. CDR3 sequence (DNA): TGTGCCAGCAGCCCTCCTGGGGGGGTTGGGGAAAAACTGTTTTTT.

J is TRBJ1-5 and V is TRBV19, with D possibly TRBD1 on 5 matching bases. This CDR3 is 15 amino acids long. CDR1 LNHDA and CDR2 SQIVND come from the germline V gene (reference sequence). Trimming shortened V by 3 bases and J by 7 bases, and 16 bases separated the two germline ends. CDR3 DNA: TGTGCCAGTAGTATCACACTAGGGGCGGGACAGCCCCAGCATTTT. Residues: CASSITLGAGQPQHF.